The clone carrying this TCR beta chain was seen once. The antigen remains unidentified. Authors' data handling: ImmunoSEQ junction-only sequences lacked quality scores, so their filtering differed. Data came from immunoSEQ multiplex PCR; TCRdb stores just in-frame clones and leaves some out. D and trimming come from the DNA, and the V and J calls and clone size come from that table. Counted here are roughly 2.1 million clones, about 92% occurring once; the ten biggest clones make up 1.5% to 2%. Naive CD8 cells lacked CD45RO and underwent positive selection for CCR7, leaving out terminally differentiated effector memory CD45RA+ cells. The data originate from a study of shared clonotypes between healthy human individuals. Findings of the study overall: The genetic and exposure-history diversity represented was limited by few donors. Naive CD4 clonotype sharing across a handful of donors was 4% to 5.5%.

The CDR3 length is 16 residues. Trimming removed 0 bases from V and 3 bases from J, with 10 bases in between. The V gene's germline CDR1 is SGDLS and CDR2 YYNGEE. Material: naive CD8+ T cells from PBMCs. This chain joins TRBV9 and TRBJ2-6, with D perhaps being TRBD1 or TRBD2 (5 bases each). The receptor comes from a man younger than 30 in good health. Some clones in this sample may be carry-over from other donors' samples. Here the CDR3 DNA reads TGTGCCAGCAGCGTAGGTTCAGGGAGTGGGGCCAACGTCCTGACTTTC. Its translation is CASSVGSGSGANVLTF.